The clone carrying this TCR beta chain came up a few times. Its specificity is unknown. Germline CDR1 SGHRS, CDR2 YFSETQ. V lost 0 bases and J lost 8; bases outside the gene matches: 8. This CDR3 region has 16 residues. Investigators reverse transcribed all isolated RNA, so they sequenced expressed TCRB transcripts. It was found that naive, central memory and regulatory T cell samples averaged around 3.8 million reads. This table comes from immunoSEQ multiplex PCR, and its TCRdb copy is limited to in-frame clones, with some not included. The data contain a few hundred thousand clones, approximately 15% of them singletons. This record belongs to a study of beta chain features in type 1 diabetes. Findings and limits, study-wide: Moderate yet significant TCRB CDR3 shortening was seen in Type 1 diabetes patients in all four CD4+ subsets.

Sequencing was done on a sample of naive CD4+ T cells from blood. V gene TRBV5-1 combines with J gene TRBJ2-1; 10 bases line up with TRBD2. The TCR originated in a man younger than 30 with type 1 diabetes. The CDR3 here is CASSLAAGGLVDEQFF. The CDR3 bases are TGCGCCAGCAGCTTGGCAGCGGGGGGGCTTGTGGATGAGCAGTTCTTC.